This TCR beta chain was identified during a study of blood T cell repertoires in COVID-19. Study summary: COVID-19 samples from acute and convalescent phases originated in the United States, Italy and Spain.

Authors' analysis steps: Reference gene primer amplification gave nucleated cell count estimates. Profiling relied on immunoSEQ multiplex PCR, and the TCRdb table lists in-frame clones only, not all of them. V and J calls and clone size come straight from that table; D and trimming were deduced from the DNA. The sample lists 80,000 to 100,000 clones, roughly 90% occurring once. Between the trimmed V and J ends, which lost 5 bases and 0 bases, there was a span of 16 bases. Looked up from germline, CDR1 is MNHEY and CDR2 is SMNVEV (reference sequence). This CDR3 region has 16 residues. Source material: peripheral blood. The chain employs TRBV27 and TRBJ1-2; the D gene is possibly TRBD1 (6 bases). This TCR derives from an elderly woman with acute or convalescent COVID-19. CDR3 amino acids: CASSPVRDTANYGYTF. The CDR3 region has the DNA TGTGCCAGCAGTCCCGTACGGGACACAGCTAACTATGGCTACACCTTC.